This T cell receptor beta chain was sequenced during a study of blood T cell repertoires in COVID-19. Sequenced by immunoSEQ multiplex PCR; TCRdb stores in-frame clones only, minus some. Found here are tens of thousands of clones, over 70% of them singletons; the top ten hold under 3%. Trimming shortened V by 2 bases and J by 0 bases, and 11 bases separated the two germline ends. Germline CDR1 and CDR2: KGHSH and LQKENI. The CDR3 has 15 amino acids. The sequenced material came from peripheral blood. The TCR was taken from a man older than 75 with active or convalescent COVID-19. The chain has TRBV18 and TRBJ2-7; weak D call: TRBD2 (6 bases). Here the CDR3 DNA reads TGTGCCAGCTCACCAACCCGGACTACCTCCTACGAGCAGTACTTC. It yields the protein CASSPTRTTSYEQYF.